The clone carrying this T cell receptor beta chain was found a few times. Its antigen is unknown. TCRdb reprocessed the reads via MiXCR and lists one record per CDR3 protein. The sample shows roughly 920,000 distinct CDR3 sequences, 31% of them seen only once. These data come from a study of T cell repertoires in cytomegalovirus infection. The overall study: Well-studied HLA-B-restricted CMV epitopes were used in the study alongside recently identified HLA-C-restricted ones. It can be stated that public TCR beta signatures indicated CMV infection as well as a matching HLA type.

Study-level points and caveats: Based on cumulative public TCR beta family frequency, carriers of CMV plus the relevant HLA were identified. Within the response measured ex vivo, HLA-C-restricted CMV-specific TCR beta clonotypes were dominant.

V was shortened by 6 bases and J by 0 bases, with 19 bases between the two germline ends. CDR1 MNHNY and CDR2 SVGAGI come from the germline V gene (reference sequence). The CDR3 consists of 17 residues. This clonotype originated in a human donor in good health (CMV status not recorded). Some clones in this sample may be carry-over from other donors' samples. The source material was cultured CD8+ T cells from PBMCs, sampled from culture after CMV antigen stimulation. The V gene is TRBV6-6, the J gene TRBJ2-3, with a tentative D call TRBD1 (6 bases). The CDR3 DNA reads as TGTGCCAGCAGCCTAACGAGCCGGGACATTAGCACAGATACGCAGTATTTT. It is translated as CASSLTSRDISTDTQYF.